One and the same sample provided the 20 T cell receptor beta chains below, sequenced in a study of cytomegalovirus exposure and HLA in healthy donors (TCRdb year 2017). The library was produced with the immunoSEQ multiplex PCR assay. Here the immuneACCESS table is served through TCRdb, limited to in-frame sequences with V and J called. Missing clones are a known gap in these copies; in checked studies unresolved V genes cover under half, and the rest lacks a known reason. This sample holds tens of thousands of clones; approximately 93% were observed only once. Approximately 6.3% of the sample is taken by the ten largest. The sequencing input was PBMCs. These receptors all come from a woman younger than 30 in good health and CMV-seronegative.

J is TRBJ2-1 and V is TRBV28; no clear D. V shed 3 bases and J shed 6 bases, with 3 bases lying between them. This CDR3 has 11 residues. CDR1 MDHEN and CDR2 SYDVKM come from the germline V gene. CDR3 nucleotide sequence: TGTGCCAGCAGTTTTCTCAATGAGCAGTTCTTC. Translation gives CASSFLNEQFF.

The rearrangement joins TRBV19 to TRBJ1-5; D not resolved. The V end lost 3 bases, the J end lost 4 bases, and 13 bases lay between the germline ends. The CDR3 has 15 amino acids. CDR1 LNHDA and CDR2 SQIVND come from the germline V gene (reference sequence). This chain's CDR3 is CASSIGGRGNQPQHF. The CDR3 nucleotides read TGTGCCAGTAGTATCGGTGGTCGGGGAAATCAGCCCCAGCATTTT.

The chain employs TRBV27 and TRBJ1-1; 8 bases fit TRBD1. V was clipped by 6 bases and J by 0 bases; unmatched bases: 12. In germline, CDR1 is MNHEY, CDR2 SMNVEV (reference sequence). The CDR3 consists of 17 residues. CDR3: CASRLMRTGTMNTEAFF. CDR3 DNA sequence: TGTGCCAGCAGACTTATGCGGACAGGGACTATGAACACTGAAGCTTTCTTT.

DNA of the CDR3: TGTGCCAGCGGACTCCCAGGGGGCACTGAAGCTTTCTTT. Its translation is CASGLPGGTEAFF. The chain recombines TRBV6-1 with TRBJ1-1; TRBD1 agrees at 7 bases. The CDR3 is 13 amino acids. The V gene's germline CDR1 is MNHNS and CDR2 SASEGT. The V segment lost 8 bases and the J segment 4 bases; nucleotides outside the gene matches: 7.

The V gene is TRBV7-2, the J gene TRBJ2-5, with 7 bases matching TRBD2. V gave up 3 bases and J gave up 7 bases; unmatched junction bases: 5. The CDR3 runs to 13 residues. Germline CDR1 is SGHTA and CDR2 is FQGNSA. CDR3 protein: CASSLTSQGTQYF. CDR3 in DNA: TGTGCCAGCAGCTTGACTAGCCAGGGGACCCAGTACTTC.

The CDR3 nucleotides are TGTGCCAGCAGCCCGAGCAACAGCTACGAGCAGTACGTC. Protein: CASSPSNSYEQYV. This rearrangement joins TRBV7-9 to TRBJ2-7; D uncertain. Trimming shortened V by 5 bases and J by 3 bases, and 11 bases separated the two germline ends. Germline CDR1 and CDR2: SEHNR and FQNEAQ (reference sequence). This CDR3 has 13 residues.

The chain recombines TRBV21-1 with TRBJ2-2; TRBD2 reflects the table's D call only, with no check against the DNA. TRBV21-1 is an annotated pseudogene. This CDR3 has 17 residues. The CDR3 sequence: CASSKTTSGRNTGELFF. Here the CDR3 DNA reads TGTGCCAGCAGCAAAACCACTAGCGGGAGAAACACCGGGGAGCTGTTTTTT.

The J gene is TRBJ1-5, the V gene TRBV6-1; a weak D match, TRBD1 (5 bases). Germline V gene data show CDR1 as MNHNS and CDR2 as SASEGT. Trimming removed 0 bases at V and 7 bases at J, with 16 bases between. The CDR3 covers 16 residues. The CDR3 loop reads CASSEAVEGAGQPQHF. The CDR3 nucleotides read TGTGCCAGCAGTGAAGCGGTGGAGGGCGCAGGGCAGCCCCAGCATTTT.

This chain connects TRBV4-1 to TRBJ2-2, with 8 bases aligning to TRBD2. V lost 0 bases and J lost 1; bases outside the gene matches: 7. This CDR3 contains 18 residues. The germline CDR1 and CDR2 sequences are MGHRA and YSYEKL. CDR3 sequence reads: CASSQEIPAGENTGELFF. The CDR3 DNA reads as TGCGCCAGCAGCCAAGAAATACCAGCGGGGGAGAACACCGGGGAGCTGTTTTTT.

The gene calls are TRBV9 and TRBJ2-2, with a tentative D call TRBD1 (6 bases). Germline-derived CDR1 and CDR2 are SGDLS and YYNGEE. Trimming pared 0 bases from V and 6 bases from J, leaving 12 bases between. The CDR3 is 15 residues long. The CDR3: CASSVGWGQAGELFF. The CDR3 nucleotides are TGTGCCAGCAGCGTAGGCTGGGGGCAGGCCGGGGAGCTGTTTTTT.

V and J are TRBV10-3 and TRBJ1-2; no clear D. Looked up from germline, CDR1 is ENHRY and CDR2 is SYGVKD. V lost 0 bases and J 4 bases, leaving 9 bases between the germline ends. The CDR3 extends over 14 amino acids. CDR3 in DNA: TGTGCCATCAGTGAGTCGATGGGAGCCTATGGCTACACCTTC. Translated, it gives CAISESMGAYGYTF.

The V gene is TRBV12-5, the J gene TRBJ1-1, with D hard to call. This CDR3 contains 15 residues. Between the trimmed V and J ends, which lost 6 bases and 0 bases, there was a span of 14 bases. Germline loops: CDR1 LGHNT, CDR2 FRNRAP. The DNA of the CDR3 is TGTGCTAGTGGCCCTAGTGGAAGAATGAACACTGAAGCTTTCTTT. Translating gives CASGPSGRMNTEAFF.

This sequence joins TRBV19 and TRBJ1-2; D call uncertain. CDR1 is LNHDA and CDR2 is SQIVND in the germline V gene (reference sequence). V lost 3 bases and J 5 bases, leaving 16 bases between the germline ends. This CDR3 is 15 amino acids long. Here the CDR3 reads CASSIGTYPGYGYTF. CDR3 bases: TGTGCCAGTAGTATTGGTACTTATCCGGGGTATGGCTACACCTTC.

The chain couples TRBV6-6 to TRBJ1-2; the D is unclear. This CDR3 has 15 amino acids. Germline V CDR1 and CDR2: MNHNY, SVGAGI (reference sequence). V shed 0 bases and J shed 4 bases, with 12 bases lying between them. CDR3 amino acids: CASSYSPWRGYGYTF. The CDR3 nucleotides read TGTGCCAGCAGTTACTCCCCCTGGCGGGGCTATGGCTACACCTTC.

The V call is TRBV7-6, the J call TRBJ2-7; D is perhaps TRBD1 (5 bases). This CDR3 has 15 residues. Trimming removed 3 bases from V and 3 bases from J, with 15 bases in between. The germline V gene encodes CDR1 SGHVS and CDR2 FNYEAQ. CDR3 DNA sequence: TGTGCCAGCAGCTTGGAGCAGGGAATCGTCTACGAGCAGTACTTC. Protein sequence: CASSLEQGIVYEQYF.

The chain is built from TRBV21-1 and TRBJ1-6; TRBD1 is the table's D call and was not checked against the DNA. TRBV21-1 is marked as a pseudogene. The CDR3 runs to 20 residues. The CDR3 bases are TGTGCCAGCAGCAAACTATACAGGGTACTTACTCTCTCCTATAATTCACCCCTCCACTTT. Its translation is CASSKLYRVLTLSYNSPLHF.

This rearrangement joins TRBV5-6 to TRBJ2-5, with a weak D call TRBD2 (6 bases). The germline V gene has CDR1 SGHDT and CDR2 YYEEEE. The CDR3 covers 15 residues. The V end lost 2 bases, the J end lost 5 bases, and 16 bases lay between the germline ends. CDR3 in DNA: TGTGCCAGCAGCTTTACGGCCTCCCGGGGGGAGACCCAGTACTTC. Protein sequence: CASSFTASRGETQYF. Drawing the rest from reference TRBV5-6 and TRBJ2-5, the complete variable domain is DAGVTQSPTHLIKTRGQQVTLRCSPKSGHDTVSWYQQALGQGPQFIFQYYEEEERQRGNFPDRFSGHQFPNYSSELNVNALLLGDSALYLCASSFTASRGETQYFGPGTRLLVL.

As regards this clone: Its ends do not fully match the called genes, so a read error is possible. The chain is built from TRBV15 and TRBJ2-7, with 9 bases identical to TRBD1. CDR1 is LNHNV and CDR2 is YYDKDF in the germline V gene (reference sequence). The length of the CDR3 is 12 residues. The CDR3 region is CATSRDYGTGCF. The CDR3 coding sequence is TGTGCCACCAGCAGAGATTACGGGACAGGGTGTTTC.

This chain connects TRBV5-1 to TRBJ1-3, with D possibly being TRBD1 (5 bases). The CDR3 is made up of 16 amino acids. Deletions cut 5 bases from V and 4 bases from J, with 19 bases between. Germline V gene data show CDR1 as SGHRS and CDR2 as YFSETQ. CDR3 bases: TGCGCCAGCAGTCCCCCAGGGCAAGGGTGGGGAAACACCATATATTTT. Residues: CASSPPGQGWGNTIYF.

The chain uses TRBV11-2 and TRBJ2-1; 8 nucleotides match TRBD2. The junction had 3 bases not matched to a gene; V was cut back by 2 bases and J by 0 bases. The CDR3 runs to 16 residues. Germline CDR1 SGHAT, CDR2 FQNNGV. CDR3 amino acids: CASSLTSGSSYNEQFF. The CDR3 bases are TGTGCCAGCAGCTTAACAAGCGGGAGCTCCTACAATGAGCAGTTCTTC.